Listed below are T cell receptor beta chains from one sample, sequenced in a study of T cell responses to AZD1222 COVID-19 vaccine. Data came from immunoSEQ multiplex PCR; TCRdb stores just in-frame clones and leaves some out. The table lists some 110,000 clones, about 90% of them singletons. Source: peripheral blood, taken on day 0 of AZD1222 vaccination. All receptors derive from an adult in good health. Both conserved end residues are part of each CDR3. The order of the fields is clone size, D gene, V gene, J gene, CDR3 protein, CDR3 DNA. A D gene is named only where the DNA matches it firmly. Clone size, where shown, is once, few, many, or a class for clones that have expanded.

>NA|NA|TRBV4-3|TRBJ1-1
CASSQDYYTAENTEAFF
TGCGCCAGCAGCCAAGATTATTATACGGCCGAGAACACTGAAGCTTTCTTT
>NA|TRBD1|TRBV19|TRBJ2-2
CASSIGAGGLTGELFF
TGTGCCAGTAGTATAGGGGCAGGGGGTCTGACCGGGGAGCTGTTTTTT
>once|NA|TRBV30|TRBJ1-4
CAWSPWGGEKLFF
TGTGCCTGGAGTCCCTGGGGAGGTGAAAAACTGTTTTTT
>NA|NA|TRBV7-2|TRBJ2-2
CASSLVAANTGELFF
TGTGCCAGCAGCTTAGTAGCGGCGAACACCGGGGAGCTGTTTTTT
>NA|NA|TRBV7-8|TRBJ1-6
CASSLVRNSPLHF
TGTGCCAGCAGCTTAGTCCGTAATTCACCCCTCCACTTT
>NA|TRBD1|TRBV18|TRBJ2-7
CASSPRPGTGRRSYEQYF
TGTGCCAGCTCACCACGTCCCGGGACAGGGCGGAGGTCCTACGAGCAGTACTTC
>NA|TRBD1|TRBV25-1|TRBJ1-2
CASMRTGGVYTF
TGTGCCAGCATGAGGACAGGGGGCGTCTACACCTTC
>NA|TRBD2|TRBV3-1/TRBV3-2|TRBJ2-1
CASSPGLANNEQFF
TGTGCCAGCAGCCCGGGACTAGCCAACAATGAGCAGTTCTTC
>NA|NA|TRBV4-3|TRBJ2-3
CASSQALGGPDTQYF
TGCGCCAGCAGCCAAGCCCTGGGGGGGCCGGATACGCAGTATTTT
>NA|TRBD1|TRBV29-1|TRBJ1-1
CSVKGQRDTEAFF
TGCAGCGTTAAGGGACAGCGGGACACTGAAGCTTTCTTT
>NA|TRBD1|TRBV25-1|TRBJ1-4
CASSEYATGGFEKLFF
TGTGCCAGCAGTGAATATGCGACAGGGGGTTTTGAAAAACTGTTTTTT
>NA|NA|TRBV5-5|TRBJ1-2
CASSLPPAPANYGYTF
TGTGCCAGCAGCTTGCCACCAGCTCCCGCTAACTATGGCTACACCTTC
>NA|TRBD1|TRBV7-2|TRBJ1-4
CASSSYYRGTEKLFF
TGTGCCAGCAGCTCCTATTACAGGGGGACGGAGAAACTGTTTTTT
>NA|TRBD1|TRBV4-2|TRBJ1-2
CASSRGGAGGYTF
TGTGCCAGCAGCCGAGGGGGCGCGGGTGGCTACACCTTC
>NA|NA|TRBV30|TRBJ2-5
CAWSADFRGETQYF
TGTGCCTGGAGTGCGGACTTTAGGGGGGAGACCCAGTACTTC
>NA|NA|TRBV28|TRBJ1-2
CASSLTFGEGRGYTF
TGTGCCAGCAGTTTAACATTTGGGGAAGGGCGAGGCTACACCTTC
>once|NA|TRBV7-3|TRBJ1-2
CASRPTGSAVYGYTF
TGTGCCAGCAGGCCTACAGGGTCAGCGGTCTATGGCTACACCTTC
>NA|NA|TRBV15|TRBJ2-2
CATSREIALNTGELFF
TGTGCCACCAGCAGAGAGATAGCCTTGAACACCGGGGAGCTGTTTTTT
>NA|NA|TRBV3-1/TRBV3-2|TRBJ1-4
CASSRRVTNEKLFF
TGTGCCAGCAGCCGCAGGGTAACTAATGAAAAACTGTTTTTT
>few|TRBD1|TRBV18|TRBJ1-1
CASSPAGTVNTEAFF
TGTGCCAGCTCACCTGCCGGGACAGTGAACACTGAAGCTTTCTTT
>NA|NA|TRBV19|TRBJ1-1
CASSIGSTGLIAEAFF
TGTGCCAGTAGTATCGGAAGTACAGGGCTCATAGCTGAAGCTTTCTTT
>few|NA|TRBV11-3|TRBJ1-1
CASSFSHSGPNTEAFF
TGTGCCAGCAGCTTTTCCCATTCGGGGCCGAACACTGAAGCTTTCTTT
>NA|NA|TRBV9|TRBJ2-3
CASSVGHSTSTDTQYF
TGTGCCAGCAGCGTAGGACATTCGACTAGCACAGATACGCAGTATTTT
>NA|NA|TRBV5-6|TRBJ1-2
CASSLTGNLYGYTF
TGTGCCAGCAGCTTGACAGGGAATCTCTATGGCTACACCTTC
>NA|NA|TRBV21-1|TRBJ2-7
CASSNSAGKSPYEQYF
TGTGCCAGCAGCAACTCGGCCGGGAAAAGTCCCTACGAGCAGTACTTC
>NA|NA|TRBV4-1|TRBJ1-1
CASSRTTYLNTEAFF
TGCGCCAGCAGCCGAACGACATACCTGAACACTGAAGCTTTCTTT
>NA|TRBD2|TRBV6-5|TRBJ2-7
CASSTSGRFYEQYF
TGTGCCAGCAGTACTAGCGGGAGGTTCTACGAGCAGTACTTC
>NA|NA|TRBV3-1/TRBV3-2|TRBJ1-2
CASSRRGGHGYTF
TGTGCCAGCAGCCGACGCGGGGGCCATGGCTACACCTTC
>NA|NA|TRBV4-2|TRBJ2-7
CASSPDLNSYEQYF
TGTGCCAGCAGCCCCGACTTAAACTCCTACGAGCAGTACTTC
>NA|NA|TRBV11-1|TRBJ1-1
CASGIWTVSNTEAFF
TGTGCCAGCGGGATCTGGACGGTATCAAACACTGAAGCTTTCTTT
>NA|NA|TRBV6-5|TRBJ1-6
CASSYVWGGSSPLHF
TGTGCCAGCAGTTATGTGTGGGGGGGGAGTTCACCCCTCCACTTT
>few|NA|TRBV29-1|TRBJ2-1
CSVAGLSSYNEQFF
TGCAGCGTTGCAGGACTTAGCTCCTACAATGAGCAGTTCTTC
>NA|NA|TRBV15|TRBJ2-3
CATSRVKPATDTQYF
TGTGCCACCAGCAGAGTAAAGCCAGCGACAGATACGCAGTATTTT
>NA|NA|TRBV12-3/TRBV12-4|TRBJ1-1
CASSPGAEAFF
TGTGCCAGCAGCCCCGGGGCTGAAGCTTTCTTT
>NA|NA|TRBV6-5|TRBJ1-1
CASIPRGAAEAFF
TGTGCCAGCATCCCTCGGGGTGCAGCTGAAGCTTTCTTT
>NA|TRBD1|TRBV10-3|TRBJ2-1
CAIRVDRANEQFF
TGTGCCATCAGGGTTGACAGGGCCAATGAGCAGTTCTTC
>NA|TRBD1|TRBV6-5|TRBJ2-5
CASSQGQLETQYF
TGTGCCAGCAGCCAGGGACAGTTGGAGACCCAGTACTTC